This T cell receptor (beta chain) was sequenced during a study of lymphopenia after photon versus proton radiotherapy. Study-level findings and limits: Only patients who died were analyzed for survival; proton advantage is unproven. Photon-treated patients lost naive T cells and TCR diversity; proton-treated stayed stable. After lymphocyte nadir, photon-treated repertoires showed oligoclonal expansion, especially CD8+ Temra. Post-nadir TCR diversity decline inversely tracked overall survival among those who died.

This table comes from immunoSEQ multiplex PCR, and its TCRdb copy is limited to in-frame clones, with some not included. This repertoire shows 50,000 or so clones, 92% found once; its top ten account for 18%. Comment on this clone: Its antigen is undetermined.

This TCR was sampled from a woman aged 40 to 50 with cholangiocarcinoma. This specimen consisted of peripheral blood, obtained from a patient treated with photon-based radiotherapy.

The CDR3, as DNA: TGTGCCAGCAGCGTAGGTTCTAGCGGGGGGGAGACCCAGTACTTC. This sequence encodes CASSVGSSGGETQYF. V is TRBV9 and J is TRBJ2-5, with 11 positions matching TRBD2. CDR3 size: 15 residues. With V trimmed by 0 bases and J by 5 bases, 3 bases remained unmatched. Germline CDR1 is SGDLS and CDR2 is YYNGEE.